This record covers a single T cell receptor beta chain. Its antigen target is currently unknown. Within one base of it there is no much larger clone, and no base qualities were kept. This sample is part of a study of cytomegalovirus exposure and HLA in healthy donors listed by TCRdb under 2017. Background on the whole study: An earlier analysis of several hundred of the donors reported about 280 Gb of sequence data and some 110 million unique TCR beta sequences obtained from roughly 180 million T cells. An early release covering 550 to 700 HLA-typed donors comprised approximately 290 gigabases of sequencing data and 85 million to 100 million unique TCR sequences. Of the 398 genotyped donors, around 81% fell in the genetic ancestry cluster associated with self-reported Caucasian donors. The study was designed to test whether signatures of past pathogen exposure could be identified by cataloging public T cell receptors. The T cell repertoires of 666 subjects were profiled by immunosequencing and related to cytomegalovirus serostatus. Besides the first cohort of roughly 700 subjects, a separate validation cohort made up of 90 to 150 different subjects was used. High-throughput TCR immunosequencing, statistical association of individual TCRs with disease status, and machine learning were combined to predict cytomegalovirus infection status. To study patterns of TCR occurrence, a later analysis re-analyzed previously published TCR beta repertoires from several hundred donors and added high-resolution HLA genotyping. Rather than using new phenotypic data, the later analysis identified candidate immune exposures from TCR beta sequences and from how often those sequences occurred across donors. In an earlier analysis of around 540 of the donors, high-throughput TCR beta sequencing was used to judge whether each TCR beta V gene segment behaved as functional or pseudogenic. Donor age, sex, ethnicity and CMV serostatus were compiled together with the repertoire data. A later genetic analysis took genome-wide SNP genotypes for 398 of the 666 donors and used that subset as a discovery cohort. All discovery cohort repertoires had been generated using a single sequencing platform. HLA typing included class I and class II loci at four-digit resolution. The number of typed donors differed by locus: about 620-630 for A, B, C, DRB1 and DQB1; approximately 520 for DQA1; about 600 for DPA1; and around 450 for DPB1. Because of strong linkage in the cohort, roughly five DR-DQ haplotypes were treated as single units for association and clustering. Among several hundred genotyped donors of the cohort, an average of around 250,000 unique TCR beta nucleotide sequences was sequenced per donor, of which about 18% were non-productive.

Library method: the immunoSEQ multiplex PCR assay. For the multiplex PCR, a mixture combining 60 forward primers for TCR Vbeta segments and 13 reverse primers for TCR Jbeta segments was used. Amplification of the CDR3 region of rearranged TCR beta genes was performed with a multiplex PCR assay on genomic DNA. On the Illumina HiSeq System, the amplified TCR beta libraries were sequenced as 87-base-pair reads. Concerning the study's data processing: A later analysis tallied roughly 76 million unique TCR beta chains across the 550 to 850 repertoires, and some 10 million of those chains were shared by two or more donors. Raw reads were error-corrected and collapsed into unique sequences with a nearest-neighbor algorithm that merged closely related sequences to remove PCR and sequencing errors. V, D and J gene segments were assigned by aligning CDR3 sequences to IMGT reference sequences. Each retained sequence needed at least a six-nucleotide match to both a V gene segment and a J gene segment. Rearrangements were classified as productive when the CDR3 lacked stop codons and remained in frame with V and J, and all other rearrangements were classified as non-productive. Following IMGT convention, CDR3 was defined as the stretch from the second conserved V-encoded cysteine up to the conserved J-encoded phenylalanine. In an earlier analysis of more than 550 of the donors, sequences lacking an unambiguous match to a single V gene segment were excluded. An earlier analysis of approximately 590 of the donors classified V segments as functional when productive rearrangements were above 56.7% and as segregating when the standard deviation between donors was above 5%. A statistical classification framework was built for diagnosing cytomegalovirus status from the catalog of TCR beta chain sequences. In a later analysis, V and J genes were assigned by comparing TCR nucleotide sequences against IMGT/GENE-DB human TR gene sequences. The TCRdist pipeline was used in a later analysis to assign CDR3 sequences and most-parsimonious VDJ recombination scenarios. In a later analysis, every TCR beta chain was defined by the combination of its CDR3 amino acid sequence and its V-gene family, and reads without a unique V-gene family were dropped. A later analysis removed 600 or so highly shared, low-generation-probability nucleotide sequences to deal with suspected cross-contamination and a sequencing artifact. In a later analysis, a clonal expansion index for each public chain was calculated from normalized within-repertoire ranks of inferred template counts. A later analysis computed generation probabilities with a VDJ recombination model fitted to out-of-frame rearrangements, and checked the results against IGoR. In a later analysis, hypergeometric tests were used to score TCR-TCR, TCR-HLA and TCR-CMV co-occurrence, with a repertoire-size bias correction applied to TCR pairs. A later analysis estimated false discovery rates by permuting HLA or CMV assignments 20 times. In a later analysis, co-occurring TCRs were grouped using DBSCAN, with TCRdist sequence similarity added in when clustering inside HLA-allele-positive subsets. Repertoires with fewer than 30,000 or more than 120,000 public chains, plus five repertoires with anomalous nucleotide sharing, were excluded from co-occurrence clustering. The immuneACCESS repertoire file appears here via TCRdb, limited to in-frame rearrangements. These files lack a portion of the clones; in checked studies, under half of the deficit traces to unresolved V genes, and the cause of the others is not known. V and J calls and clone size are given by that table; D and trimming were obtained from the DNA. The sample table records 150,000 to 200,000 clones; around 80% of these occur just once. Around 1.5% of the sample comes from the top ten.

What the research found in general, with its limitations: A later analysis found that HLA-associated TCR beta chains were more clonally expanded and had lower generation probabilities than equally common non-associated chains. A further reported finding was that TCR beta sequences accurately predicted the HLA-A and HLA-B alleles for most subjects in the first cohort. The classifier was reported to diagnose cytomegalovirus status with high specificity and sensitivity in both the original and validation cohorts. A later genetic analysis associated a missense DCLRE1C variant with V-gene and J-gene trimming of TCR beta chains, and an independent cohort replicated the association. A total of 150 or so TCR beta chains were listed by the study as associated with cytomegalovirus. Because counts were too low, 15 to 20 rarely observed V segments, including chromosome 9 orphons, were excluded from the earlier analysis of about 500 of the donors. The 87-base-pair reads could not distinguish some IMGT-functional V segments, including TRBV6-2 and TRBV6-3, so those segments were excluded. Immune exposure information for the cohort was limited to CMV serostatus. Three of the identified cytomegalovirus-associated TCR beta chains were confirmed in vitro to be specific for cytomegalovirus antigens. In a later analysis, 15,000 to 20,000 TCR beta sequences were associated with specific HLA alleles at a false discovery rate of 0.05. According to a later analysis, most CMV-associated TCR beta chains appeared to be HLA-restricted, and the HLA associations seemed to be driven largely by CMV exposure. A cluster of highly shared sequence variants was judged likely to be a technical artifact of the sequencing pipeline. According to the authors, the approach could potentially be generalized to other disease states and immunological phenotypes. Roughly uniform sequencing depth across donors was assumed in presence/absence analyses, although this assumption may not hold. In an earlier analysis of roughly 560 of the donors, most TCR beta V segments were observed in productive rearrangements about 87% or about 30% of the time, broadly matching IMGT annotations. When HLA alleles, especially DR and DQ, strongly co-occurred, TCR associations were difficult to assign to individual alleles. Linkage disequilibrium might explain the correlated functional status among segregating V segments, but an unknown experimental factor could not be excluded. HLA typing was unavailable for some donors at each locus, so association tests used only the typed subset. A later analysis reported that several top co-occurrence clusters appeared linked to parvovirus B19, influenza, CMV and Epstein-Barr virus. Most TCR sequences were seen in very few donors, while some public TCRs were found in many individuals. A later analysis found that TCR association rates varied across HLA loci, with DRB1 alleles showing the most associated TCRs and HLA-C alleles the fewest. According to a later genetic analysis, donors in an Asian-associated ancestry cluster had fewer N-insertions in productive TCRs than the approximately 670-donor mean. Only TCR beta chains were sequenced in this cohort, and the absence of alpha or paired-chain data limited detectable features.

CDR1 and CDR2 (LNHDA, SQIVND) derive from the germline V gene (reference sequence). Trimming takes 6 bases off V and 6 bases off J; junction bases not matched to a gene: 14. From the cysteine through the phenylalanine, the CDR3 covers 16 amino acids. Solely the CDR3 DNA is kept, with 48 bases framed from the first base. The cohort comprised fewer than 700 healthy bone marrow donors. At the time of sampling, every cohort member was nominally healthy, though immune exposures that went unrecorded were likely present. The donor tested CMV seronegative and was one of the 352 seronegative cohort members. A peripheral blood sample was collected from each donor, and TCR beta sequencing was performed on peripheral blood mononuclear cells. Genomic DNA was extracted from the blood cell samples with the Qiagen DNeasy Blood Extraction Kit.

The V and J genes are TRBV19 and TRBJ1-2; the junction holds 9 bases that match TRBD1. The receptor was derived from a man aged 18 to 30 in good health and CMV-seronegative. The sequencing sample was made of PBMCs. CDR3 loop: CASSRGQGRLYHGYTF. The nucleotides read TGTGCCAGTAGCCGTGGACAGGGGAGGTTATATCATGGCTACACCTTC.